Shown below are 25 T cell receptor beta chains from a single sample sequenced in a study of T cells after yellow fever vaccination. TCRdb ran MiXCR on the 5' RACE reads and lists one entry per CDR3 protein. The table has some 670,000 distinct CDR3 sequences, 9% to 15% seen once. Sequencing was performed on PBMCs, taken on the day of the yellow fever booster vaccination. The receptors originated from a man aged 25-45 years who received the YFV17D yellow fever vaccine.

The chain employs TRBV20-1 and TRBJ2-1, with no clear D. Between the trimmed V and J ends, which lost 3 bases and 7 bases, there was a span of 16 bases. The germline V gene has CDR1 DFQATT and CDR2 SNEGSKA (reference sequence). CDR3 size: 14 residues. CDR3 residues: CSARVGFGFNEQFF. CDR3 DNA sequence: TGCAGTGCTAGGGTGGGGTTTGGGTTTAATGAGCAGTTCTTC.

A few counts support this clonotype. V gene TRBV27 combines with J gene TRBJ1-1, with a possible D match to TRBD1 (5 bases). V lost 6 bases to trimming and J lost 2 bases, with 13 bases between them. Germline-derived CDR1 and CDR2 are MNHEY and SMNVEV (reference sequence). CDR3 length equals 14 residues. The CDR3 loop is CASRPGASNTEAFF. The CDR3 bases are TGTGCCAGCAGACCCGGGGCCTCCAACACTGAAGCTTTCTTT.

This clonotype was seen only a few times. The rearrangement links TRBV12-3 or TRBV12-4 to TRBJ2-2, with a possible D match to TRBD1 (5 bases). V lost 3 bases and J lost 5, with 10 bases in between. This CDR3 comprises 14 residues. The CDR3 is CASSFLAGTGELFF. Written as DNA, the CDR3 is TGTGCCAGCAGTTTCCTGGCAGGGACCGGGGAGCTGTTTTTT.

The sample holds a few counts of this clonotype. V and J are TRBV10-2 and TRBJ2-1, with 7 positions matching TRBD2. There are 12 residues in the CDR3. Trimming took 2 bases from V and 15 from J; bases not matched to a gene: 7. The V gene's germline CDR1 is WSHSY and CDR2 SAAADI. This CDR3 reads CASSEELAGAFF. The CDR3 DNA reads as TGCGCCAGCAGTGAGGAATTAGCGGGTGCGTTCTTC.

This clonotype was found a few times. DNA for the CDR3: TGTGCCAGCAGTTCCAGTGAACATCAGCCCCAGCATTTT. It yields the protein CASSSSEHQPQHF. The rearrangement joins TRBV12-3 or TRBV12-4 to TRBJ1-5, with no clear D. This CDR3 comprises 13 residues. V was pared by 4 bases and J by 5 bases, with 9 bases between.

This clonotype came up many times. The rearrangement joins TRBV20-1 to TRBJ2-7; TRBD2 aligns across 7 bases. CDR3 length equals 13 residues. In germline, CDR1 is DFQATT, CDR2 SNEGSKA (reference sequence). V lost 5 bases and J lost 2; bases outside the gene matches: 6. Here the CDR3 reads CSAAGLVPYEQYF. As DNA, the CDR3 is TGCAGTGCTGCAGGACTAGTCCCCTACGAGCAGTACTTC.

This clonotype occurred a few times. The gene calls are TRBV11-3 and TRBJ2-3, with 9 bases that match TRBD2. J gave up 8 bases and V 5 bases, and 2 bases lay outside the gene matches. Germline V gene lookup returns CDR1 SGHNT and CDR2 YENEEA. The CDR3 is 12 amino acids. The CDR3 region is CASSLAGRTQYF. CDR3 DNA sequence: TGTGCCAGCAGCCTAGCGGGGCGTACGCAGTATTTT.

This clonotype was recorded a few times. The rearrangement links TRBV4-3 to TRBJ1-2; 8 nucleotides match TRBD1. Germline V CDR1 and CDR2: LGHNA, YSLEER. V dropped 2 bases and J dropped 9; count of bases not matched to a gene: 8. This CDR3 comprises 14 residues. CDR3 in amino acids: CASSQPDRDHSYTF. The CDR3 DNA reads TGCGCCAGCAGCCAACCGGACAGGGATCATAGCTACACCTTC.

This clonotype was observed a handful of times. The chain combines TRBV7-8 with TRBJ2-1, with TRBD2 identical over 9 bases. Unmatched junction bases numbered 6, after V lost 3 bases and J lost 0 bases. The CDR3 runs 17 residues. Germline V lookup: CDR1 SGHVS, CDR2 FQNEAQ. The CDR3 DNA reads as TGTGCCAGCAGCTTCTCGGGTAGCGGGAGCTCCTACAATGAGCAGTTCTTC. Amino acid sequence: CASSFSGSGSSYNEQFF.

This chain uses TRBV6-1 with TRBJ2-3, with D perhaps matching TRBD2 (5 bases). This CDR3 spans 15 amino acids. Per germline, CDR1 MNHNS and CDR2 SASEGT. The V end was cut by 6 bases, the J end by 2 bases, with 15 bases between. CDR3: CASRDLTGITDTQYF. Written as DNA, the CDR3 is TGTGCCAGCAGGGACCTGACGGGGATCACAGATACGCAGTATTTT.

The table lists this clonotype with a few counts. The chain recombines TRBV19 with TRBJ2-1, with no clear D. V lost 11 bases and J 2 bases, leaving 10 bases between the germline ends. Germline CDR1 reads LNHDA; CDR2 reads SQIVND (reference sequence). The CDR3 consists of 12 residues. Written as DNA, the CDR3 is TGTGCCGTAGCTCCTACCTACAATGAGCAGTTCTTC. Translation: CAVAPTYNEQFF.

Notes on this clonotype: Germline and junction disagree at one end, which may indicate a read error. This chain joins TRBV20-1 and TRBJ2-3; D perhaps matches TRBD2 (5 bases). CDR1 and CDR2 (germline): DFQATT, SNEGSKA (reference sequence). The CDR3 is 16 amino acids. The CDR3 bases are TGCTGTGCTAGAGATGGCGGGCGTTGGGACACAGATACGCAGTATTTT. Its translation is CCARDGGRWDTDTQYF.

This clonotype was seen a few times. The chain is built from TRBV7-2 and TRBJ2-1; D might be TRBD1 (5 bases). In germline, CDR1 is SGHTA, CDR2 FQGNSA. The CDR3 is 15 residues long. The V gene lost 5 bases and the J gene lost 1 base, with 12 bases spanning the gap. The CDR3 protein is CASSGQGPSYNEQFF. For the CDR3, the DNA is TGTGCCAGCAGCGGGCAGGGCCCGTCCTACAATGAGCAGTTCTTC.

This clonotype has ten or more counts. The J gene is TRBJ2-1, the V gene TRBV4-3; D is unresolved. V lost 0 bases and J lost 6, with 9 bases in between. Germline V gives CDR1 LGHNA, CDR2 YSLEER. There are 14 residues in the CDR3. CDR3 DNA sequence: TGCGCCAGCAGCCAAGACCGCGTATCCAATGAGCAGTTCTTC. This codes for CASSQDRVSNEQFF.

This sequence joins TRBV28 and TRBJ1-1; D remains ambiguous. The V end was cut by 2 bases, the J end by 0 bases, with 10 bases between. Germline V gene sequence: CDR1 MDHEN, CDR2 SYDVKM. This CDR3 comprises 15 residues. The CDR3 DNA follows: TGTGCCAGCAGTTTAGAAGGAGCAGTGAACACTGAAGCTTTCTTT. This codes for CASSLEGAVNTEAFF.

This clonotype was detected a few times. The chain carries TRBV28 and TRBJ2-7, with a possible D match to TRBD1 (5 bases). The germline gives CDR1 MDHEN, CDR2 SYDVKM. The CDR3 length is 14 residues. The V gene lost 5 bases and the J gene lost 2 bases, with 13 bases spanning the gap. In nucleotides, the CDR3 is TGTGCCAGCAGTATGACAGCTTTTACCTACGAGCAGTACTTC. This gives the protein CASSMTAFTYEQYF.

Of note for this clonotype: Germline and junction disagree at one end, which may indicate a read error. The chain joins TRBV14 to TRBJ2-3; TRBD2 matches 8 bases. The CDR3 extends over 13 amino acids. Per the germline V gene, CDR1 is SGHDN and CDR2 is FVKESK. The CDR3 sequence is CASSHPGAGAANF. CDR3 coding DNA: TGTGCCAGCAGCCACCCGGGAGCGGGAGCCGCTAATTTT.

The rearrangement joins TRBV5-1 to TRBJ1-1; D call uncertain. Germline loops: CDR1 SGHRS, CDR2 YFSETQ. The CDR3 contains 12 residues. The V gene lost 0 bases and the J gene lost 9 bases, with 9 bases spanning the gap. CDR3 loop: CASSLDGQQAFF. The CDR3 bases are TGCGCCAGCAGCTTGGATGGGCAACAAGCTTTCTTT. The whole variable domain, remainder taken from reference TRBV5-1 and TRBJ1-1, is KAGVTQTPRYLIKTRGQQVTLSCSPISGHRSVSWYQQTPGQGLQFLFEYFSETQRNKGNFPGRFSGRQFSNSRSEMNVSTLELGDSALYLCASSLDGQQAFFGQGTRLTVV.

This clonotype has a handful of counts. The chain employs TRBV6-1 and TRBJ2-6, with 8 bases that match TRBD1. This CDR3 is 15 amino acids long. CDR1 and CDR2 from the germline V gene are MNHNS and SASEGT. After removal of 7 bases from V and 4 bases from J, the junction contained 6 bases not matched to a gene. The CDR3 is CASTPTGAGANVLTF. The CDR3 DNA reads TGTGCCAGCACCCCGACAGGGGCCGGGGCCAACGTCCTGACTTTC.

This chain connects TRBV19 to TRBJ2-1; TRBD2 is a possible D gene (5 bases). Trimming took 5 bases from V and 3 from J, leaving 11 bases between them. Germline CDR1 is LNHDA and CDR2 is SQIVND (reference sequence). This CDR3 is 14 amino acids long. Here the CDR3 reads CASSPSYVYNEQFF. The CDR3 DNA sequence: TGTGCCAGTAGTCCTAGCTACGTCTACAATGAGCAGTTCTTC.

This clonotype was seen a few times. The chain carries TRBV5-1 and TRBJ2-7; TRBD2 aligns across 9 bases. With V trimmed by 2 bases and J by 2 bases, 8 bases remained unmatched. The CDR3 spans 16 residues. Per germline, CDR1 SGHRS and CDR2 YFSETQ. The CDR3 region is CASSLYEAGGPYEQYF. CDR3 DNA: TGCGCCAGCAGCTTATACGAGGCGGGAGGGCCCTACGAGCAGTACTTC.

This clonotype was counted ten times or more. The chain uses TRBV20-1 and TRBJ2-1; D unresolved. In germline, CDR1 is DFQATT, CDR2 SNEGSKA (reference sequence). The CDR3 extends over 12 amino acids. The V and J ends lost 6 bases and 9 bases respectively, with 15 bases between them. As DNA, the CDR3 is TGCAGTGCCTCGGACGGGCGGACTGAGCAGTTCTTC. It codes for CSASDGRTEQFF.

This sequence joins TRBV18 and TRBJ2-7, with no clear D. CDR1 and CDR2 (germline): KGHSH, LQKENI. Trimming shortened V by 0 bases and J by 2 bases, and 8 bases separated the two germline ends. This CDR3 region has 14 residues. The CDR3 sequence is CASSPPNNPYEQYF. The CDR3 DNA follows: TGTGCCAGCTCACCACCCAACAACCCCTACGAGCAGTACTTC.

The chain carries TRBV20-1 and TRBJ2-6; 8 positions agree with TRBD2. The germline gives CDR1 DFQATT, CDR2 SNEGSKA (reference sequence). After removal of 3 bases from V and 0 bases from J, the junction contained 4 bases not matched to a gene. This CDR3 comprises 16 residues. The CDR3 loop is CSASGLAISGANVLTF. Here the CDR3 DNA reads TGCAGTGCTAGCGGACTAGCAATCTCTGGGGCCAACGTCCTGACTTTC.

The V and J genes are TRBV5-1 and TRBJ2-3; 10 nucleotides align to TRBD1. The CDR3 runs 15 residues. The J segment lost 3 bases and the V segment lost 4 bases, leaving 5 bases of the junction unmatched. CDR1 is SGHRS and CDR2 is YFSETQ in the germline V gene. The CDR3 loop is CASSRGQGETDTQYF. As DNA, the CDR3 is TGCGCCAGCAGCCGCGGACAGGGGGAAACAGATACGCAGTATTTT.